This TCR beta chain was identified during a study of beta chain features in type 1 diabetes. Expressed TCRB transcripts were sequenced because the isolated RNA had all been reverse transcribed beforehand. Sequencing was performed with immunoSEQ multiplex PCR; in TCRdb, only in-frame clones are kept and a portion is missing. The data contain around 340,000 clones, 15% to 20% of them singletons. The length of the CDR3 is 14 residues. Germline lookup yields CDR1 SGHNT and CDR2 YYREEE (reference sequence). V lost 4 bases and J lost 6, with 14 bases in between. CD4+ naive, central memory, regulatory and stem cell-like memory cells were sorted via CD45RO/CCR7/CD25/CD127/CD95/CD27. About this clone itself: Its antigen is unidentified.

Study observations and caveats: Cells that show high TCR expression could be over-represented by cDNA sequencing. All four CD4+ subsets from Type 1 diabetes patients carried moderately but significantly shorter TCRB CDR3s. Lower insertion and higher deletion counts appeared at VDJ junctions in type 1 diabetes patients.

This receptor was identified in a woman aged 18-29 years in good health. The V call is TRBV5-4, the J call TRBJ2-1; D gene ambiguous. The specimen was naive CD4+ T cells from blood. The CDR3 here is CASSRAARPNEQFF. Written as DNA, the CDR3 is TGTGCCAGCAGCCGTGCGGCGAGGCCCAATGAGCAGTTCTTC.